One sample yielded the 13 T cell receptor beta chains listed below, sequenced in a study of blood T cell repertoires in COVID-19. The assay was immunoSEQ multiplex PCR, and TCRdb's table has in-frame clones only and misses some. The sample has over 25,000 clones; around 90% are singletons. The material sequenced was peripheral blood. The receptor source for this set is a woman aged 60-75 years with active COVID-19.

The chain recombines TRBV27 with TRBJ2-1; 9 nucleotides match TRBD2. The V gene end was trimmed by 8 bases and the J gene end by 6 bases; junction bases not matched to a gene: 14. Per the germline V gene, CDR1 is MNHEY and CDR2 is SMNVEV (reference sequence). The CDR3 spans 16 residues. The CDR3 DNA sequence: TGTGCCAGCTCCAACGGGGGTAGCGGGAGTTCCAATGAGCAGTTCTTC. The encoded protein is CASSNGGSGSSNEQFF.

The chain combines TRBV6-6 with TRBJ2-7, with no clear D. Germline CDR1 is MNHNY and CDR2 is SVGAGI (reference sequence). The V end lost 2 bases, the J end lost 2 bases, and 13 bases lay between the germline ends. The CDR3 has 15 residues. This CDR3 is CASSYPERIPYEQYF. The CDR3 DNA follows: TGTGCCAGCAGTTACCCAGAGAGGATTCCCTACGAGCAGTACTTC.

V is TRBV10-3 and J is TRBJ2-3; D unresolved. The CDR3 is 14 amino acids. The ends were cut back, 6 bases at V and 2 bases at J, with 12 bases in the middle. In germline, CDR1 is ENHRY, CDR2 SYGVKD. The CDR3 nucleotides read TGTGCCATCAGCCGAAGCCCCGACACAGATACGCAGTATTTT. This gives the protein CAISRSPDTDTQYF.

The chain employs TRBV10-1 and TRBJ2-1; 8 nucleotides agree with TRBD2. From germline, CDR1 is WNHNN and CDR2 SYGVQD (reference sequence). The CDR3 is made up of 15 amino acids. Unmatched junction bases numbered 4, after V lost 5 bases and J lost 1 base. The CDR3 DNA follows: TGCGCCAGCAGTCCGAGCGGGAGATCCTACAATGAGCAGTTCTTC. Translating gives CASSPSGRSYNEQFF.

The CDR3 spells CASSFSGGGPDTQYF. The CDR3 nucleotides are TGTGCCAGCAGTTTCTCGGGAGGAGGTCCAGATACGCAGTATTTT. The chain employs TRBV28 and TRBJ2-3, with 7 positions matching TRBD2. The CDR3 totals 15 residues. The germline V gene has CDR1 MDHEN and CDR2 SYDVKM. J was trimmed by 4 bases and V by 3 bases; bases with no gene match: 7.

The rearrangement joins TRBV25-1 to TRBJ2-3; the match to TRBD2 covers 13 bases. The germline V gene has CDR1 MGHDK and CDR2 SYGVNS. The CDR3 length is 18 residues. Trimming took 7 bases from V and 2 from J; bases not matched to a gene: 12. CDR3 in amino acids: CASKGQGTSGVTTDTQYF. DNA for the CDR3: TGTGCCAGCAAAGGACAGGGGACTAGCGGGGTTACCACAGATACGCAGTATTTT.

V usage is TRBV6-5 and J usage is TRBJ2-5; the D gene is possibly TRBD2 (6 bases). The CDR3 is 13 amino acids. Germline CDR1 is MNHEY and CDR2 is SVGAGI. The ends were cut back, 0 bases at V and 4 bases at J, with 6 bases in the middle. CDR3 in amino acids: CASSYSGGETQYF. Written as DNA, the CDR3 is TGTGCCAGCAGTTACTCGGGAGGAGAGACCCAGTACTTC.

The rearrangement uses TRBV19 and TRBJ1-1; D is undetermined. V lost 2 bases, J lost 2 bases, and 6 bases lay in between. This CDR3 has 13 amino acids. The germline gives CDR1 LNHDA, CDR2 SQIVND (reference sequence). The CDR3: CASSIIQNTEAFF. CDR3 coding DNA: TGTGCCAGTAGTATAATTCAAAACACTGAAGCTTTCTTT.

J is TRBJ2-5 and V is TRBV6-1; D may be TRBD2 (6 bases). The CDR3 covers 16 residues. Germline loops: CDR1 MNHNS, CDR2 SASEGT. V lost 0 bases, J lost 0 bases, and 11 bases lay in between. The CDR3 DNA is TGTGCCAGCAGTGAAGCTAGCGGAATGTACCAAGAGACCCAGTACTTC. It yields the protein CASSEASGMYQETQYF.

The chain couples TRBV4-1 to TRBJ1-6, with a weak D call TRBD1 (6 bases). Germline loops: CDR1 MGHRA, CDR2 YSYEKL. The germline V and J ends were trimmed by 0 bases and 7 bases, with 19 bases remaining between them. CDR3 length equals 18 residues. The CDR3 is CASSQDRGSTMSNSPLHF. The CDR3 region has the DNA TGCGCCAGCAGCCAAGATAGGGGGTCTACTATGAGCAATTCACCCCTCCACTTT.

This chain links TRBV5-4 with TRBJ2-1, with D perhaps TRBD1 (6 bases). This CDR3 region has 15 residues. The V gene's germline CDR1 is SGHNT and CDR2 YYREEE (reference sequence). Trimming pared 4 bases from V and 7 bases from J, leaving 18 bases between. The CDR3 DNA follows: TGTGCCAGCAGCCGCGACTTGGGGGCCCTGAATGAGCAGTTCTTC. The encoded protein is CASSRDLGALNEQFF.

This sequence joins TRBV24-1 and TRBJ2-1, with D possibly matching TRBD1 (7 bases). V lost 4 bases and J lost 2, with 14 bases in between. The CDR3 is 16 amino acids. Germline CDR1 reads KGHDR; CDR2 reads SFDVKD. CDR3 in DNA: TGTGCCACCAGTGACTGGACAGGCGGGACCTACAATGAGCAGTTCTTC. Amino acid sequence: CATSDWTGGTYNEQFF.

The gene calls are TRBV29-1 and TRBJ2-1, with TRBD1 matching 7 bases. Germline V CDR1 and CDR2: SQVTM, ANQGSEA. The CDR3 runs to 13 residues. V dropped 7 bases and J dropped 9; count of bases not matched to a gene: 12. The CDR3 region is CSAHEAGGGEQFF. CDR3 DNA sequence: TGCAGCGCCCATGAGGCAGGGGGTGGTGAGCAGTTCTTC.